The rows below give T cell receptor beta chains drawn from one sample of a study of CXCR4 blockade with PD-1 therapy in pancreatic cancer. Assay: immunoSEQ multiplex PCR; the TCRdb copy retains only in-frame clones and omits some. This table holds roughly 3,500 clones, 41% found once. What was sequenced was tumor tissue. These receptors were collected from a human donor with pancreatic ductal adenocarcinoma. The CDR3 runs from the conserved cysteine through the conserved F or W. The D gene is left open where the match is weak. The size entry is marked missing in some rows and otherwise reads once, few, many or a size class.

v_gene	d_gene	abundance	j_gene	CDR3aa	CDR3nt
TRBV30	-	-	TRBJ1-2	CAWSVLSGYTF	TGTGCCTGGAGTGTTCTAAGTGGCTACACCTTC
TRBV15	-	few	TRBJ1-3	CATSRDSTGNTIYF	TGTGCCACCAGCAGAGATAGCACTGGAAACACCATATATTTT
TRBV6-7	-	-	TRBJ1-5	CASSYARRIGNQPQHF	TGTGCCAGCAGTTATGCTCGACGGATAGGGAATCAGCCCCAGCATTTT
TRBV6-8	-	-	TRBJ2-3	CASSLGRTDTQYF	TGTGCTAGCAGTCTAGGTCGCACAGATACGCAGTATTTT
TRBV30	-	-	TRBJ2-7	CAWSATGTWGTYEQYF	TGTGCCTGGAGTGCGACCGGGACGTGGGGCACCTACGAGCAGTACTTC
TRBV11-3	TRBD2	-	TRBJ2-3	CASSLRAGGPTDTQYF	TGTGCCAGCAGCTTAAGGGCGGGGGGACCCACAGATACGCAGTATTTT
TRBV18	TRBD2	-	TRBJ2-3	CASSKLAGEDTQYF	TGTGCCAGCTCTAAACTAGCGGGGGAAGATACGCAGTATTTT
TRBV10-3	TRBD2	-	TRBJ2-3	CASVAGGRTDTQYF	TGTGCCAGCGTAGCGGGGGGGCGCACAGATACGCAGTATTTT
TRBV25-1	TRBD1	-	TRBJ2-1	CASSEDRVNEQFF	TGTGCCAGCAGTGAAGACAGGGTCAATGAGCAGTTCTTC
TRBV29-1	-	few	TRBJ1-1	CSLRRGGNTEAFF	TGCAGCCTAAGGAGAGGCGGGAACACTGAAGCTTTCTTT
TRBV6-7	-	-	TRBJ1-2	CASTDPGYYGYTF	TGTGCCAGCACGGACCCAGGGTATTATGGCTACACCTTC
TRBV30	-	few	TRBJ1-2	CAWSVGGGGYTF	TGTGCCTGGAGTGTCGGGGGAGGTGGCTACACCTTC
TRBV1	-	few	TRBJ2-7	CASSQVAGTHEQYF	TGCGCCAGCAGCCAAGTTGCAGGGACCCACGAGCAGTACTTC
TRBV11-3	-	-	TRBJ1-6	CASSLGPGYDSPLHF	TGTGCCAGCAGCTTAGGCCCAGGGTACGATTCACCCCTCCACTTT
TRBV19	-	-	TRBJ2-7	CASSQGPVSYEQYF	TGTGCCAGTAGTCAGGGACCGGTCTCCTACGAGCAGTACTTC
TRBV18	TRBD1	-	TRBJ1-1	CASSPGQGLAMRAFF	TGTGCCAGCTCACCGGGACAGGGGCTAGCCATGCGAGCTTTCTTT
TRBV29-1	-	-	TRBJ1-3	CSVGGQSSSGNTIYF	TGCAGCGTTGGGGGCCAGTCCAGCTCTGGAAACACCATATATTTT
TRBV9	-	-	TRBJ2-7	CASSQGYYEQYF	TGTGCCAGCTCACAGGGATACTACGAGCAGTACTTC
TRBV19	TRBD2	few	TRBJ2-2	CASSITTSGWDTGELFF	TGTGCCAGTAGTATAACCACTAGCGGGTGGGACACCGGGGAGCTGTTTTTT
TRBV29-1	-	few	TRBJ1-4	CSAMGDVANEKLFF	TGCAGCGCGATGGGGGATGTTGCTAATGAAAAACTGTTTTTT
TRBV29-1	-	-	TRBJ1-1	CSVAARVNTEAFF	TGCAGCGTTGCTGCCAGGGTCAACACTGAAGCTTTCTTT
TRBV10-1	-	-	TRBJ2-2	CASSPLGLTGELFF	TGCGCCAGCAGTCCTCTCGGACTTACCGGGGAGCTGTTTTTT
TRBV6-8	TRBD1	-	TRBJ1-1	CASSLLRGMNTEAFF	TGTGCCAGCAGTCTCCTCAGGGGGATGAACACTGAAGCTTTCTTT
TRBV29-1	TRBD2	-	TRBJ2-3	CSVGLAGFTDTQYF	TGCAGCGTGGGACTAGCGGGGTTCACAGATACGCAGTATTTT
TRBV7-6	-	-	TRBJ1-6	CASSLDSYNSPLHF	TGTGCCAGCAGCTTAGACAGCTATAATTCACCCCTCCACTTT
TRBV11-3	TRBD2	-	TRBJ2-5	CASSTGLAVRETQYF	TGTGCCAGCAGCACAGGACTAGCGGTACGAGAGACCCAGTACTTC
TRBV11-3	TRBD1	medium-sized	TRBJ1-1	CASSSPDRGLMNTEAFF	TGTGCCAGCAGCTCTCCGGACAGGGGCCTTATGAACACTGAAGCTTTCTTT
TRBV18	-	-	TRBJ2-1	CASSVASPYNEQFF	TGTGCCAGCTCAGTCGCCTCTCCCTACAATGAGCAGTTCTTC
TRBV11-3	-	few	TRBJ1-6	CASKSLGGGSYNSPLHF	TGTGCCAGCAAATCCCTAGGGGGAGGCAGCTATAATTCACCCCTCCACTTT
TRBV7-4	TRBD1	few	TRBJ1-1	CASSRDRGNTEAFF	TGTGCCAGCAGCAGGGACAGGGGTAACACTGAAGCTTTCTTT
TRBV6-8	-	-	TRBJ1-1	CASREGGVYTEAFF	TGTGCCAGCAGGGAAGGAGGGGTATACACTGAAGCTTTCTTT
TRBV6-8	-	few	TRBJ1-4	CASSTAAGEKLFF	TGTGCCAGCAGTACGGCCGCAGGCGAAAAACTGTTTTTT
TRBV2	-	few	TRBJ2-3	CASTKGRTDTQYF	TGTGCCAGCACGAAGGGCCGCACAGATACGCAGTATTTT
TRBV19	-	-	TRBJ1-1	CASSTGPLVAFF	TGTGCCAGTAGTACGGGACCCCTGGTGGCTTTCTTT
TRBV6-8	-	few	TRBJ2-7	CASSDIRYEQYF	TGTGCCAGCAGTGACATAAGATACGAGCAGTACTTC
TRBV7-7	-	few	TRBJ2-4	CASSLRGGKNIQYF	TGTGCCAGCAGCTTGAGGGGAGGCAAAAACATTCAGTACTTC
TRBV18	TRBD1	-	TRBJ1-1	CASSRDRDTEAFF	TGTGCCAGCTCCCGGGACAGGGACACTGAAGCTTTCTTT
TRBV19	-	few	TRBJ2-1	CASNGYNEQFF	TGTGCCAGTAACGGCTACAATGAGCAGTTCTTC
TRBV9	-	-	TRBJ2-1	CASSERSFYNEQFF	TGTGCCAGCAGTGAACGAAGTTTCTACAATGAGCAGTTCTTC
TRBV15	-	-	TRBJ2-5	CATSRVEGGGQETQYF	TGTGCCACCAGCAGAGTTGAGGGTGGGGGTCAAGAGACCCAGTACTTC
TRBV1	-	-	TRBJ2-1	CTSSQDTAKPYNEQFF	TGCACCAGCAGCCAAGATACAGCCAAACCCTACAATGAGCAGTTCTTC
TRBV19	-	-	TRBJ2-7	CASSMRDNSDEQYF	TGTGCCAGTAGTATGAGGGACAACTCGGACGAGCAGTACTTC
TRBV18	-	-	TRBJ1-4	CASSYTTGGGSEKLFF	TGTGCCAGCTCATATACTACAGGCGGCGGGAGTGAAAAACTGTTTTTT
TRBV19	TRBD2	-	TRBJ2-1	CASSMGEGLAYEQFF	TGTGCCAGTAGTATGGGGGAGGGACTAGCCTATGAGCAGTTCTTC
TRBV6-8	TRBD1	-	TRBJ2-5	CASSLGGSLRTQYF	TGTGCCAGCAGCTTAGGGGGCTCCCTCCGGACCCAGTACTTC
TRBV9	-	few	TRBJ2-1	CASSVGGNRNEQFF	TGTGCCAGCAGCGTTGGGGGGAATAGGAATGAGCAGTTCTTC
TRBV18	-	few	TRBJ1-5	CASSPTPPEGQPQHF	TGTGCCAGCTCACCGACGCCTCCAGAAGGTCAGCCCCAGCATTTT
TRBV19	-	-	TRBJ1-6	CASGEGDSPLHF	TGTGCCAGTGGGGAGGGTGATTCACCCCTCCACTTT
TRBV6-8	TRBD1	-	TRBJ1-1	CASRPGQGVSEAFF	TGTGCCAGCAGACCGGGACAGGGCGTCTCTGAAGCTTTCTTT